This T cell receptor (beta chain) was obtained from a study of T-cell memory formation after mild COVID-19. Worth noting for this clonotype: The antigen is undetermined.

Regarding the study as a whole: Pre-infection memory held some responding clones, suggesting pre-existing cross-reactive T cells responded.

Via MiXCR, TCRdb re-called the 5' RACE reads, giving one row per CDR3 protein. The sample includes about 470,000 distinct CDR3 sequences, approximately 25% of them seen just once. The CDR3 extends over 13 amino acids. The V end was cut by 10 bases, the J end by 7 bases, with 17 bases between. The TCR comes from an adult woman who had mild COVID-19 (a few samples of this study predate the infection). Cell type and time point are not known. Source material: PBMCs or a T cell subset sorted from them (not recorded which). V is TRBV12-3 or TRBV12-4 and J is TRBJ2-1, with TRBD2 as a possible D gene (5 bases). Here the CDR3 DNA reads TGTGCCACCCGCGAAGCCCGGGGTAATGAGCAGTTCTTC. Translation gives CATREARGNEQFF.